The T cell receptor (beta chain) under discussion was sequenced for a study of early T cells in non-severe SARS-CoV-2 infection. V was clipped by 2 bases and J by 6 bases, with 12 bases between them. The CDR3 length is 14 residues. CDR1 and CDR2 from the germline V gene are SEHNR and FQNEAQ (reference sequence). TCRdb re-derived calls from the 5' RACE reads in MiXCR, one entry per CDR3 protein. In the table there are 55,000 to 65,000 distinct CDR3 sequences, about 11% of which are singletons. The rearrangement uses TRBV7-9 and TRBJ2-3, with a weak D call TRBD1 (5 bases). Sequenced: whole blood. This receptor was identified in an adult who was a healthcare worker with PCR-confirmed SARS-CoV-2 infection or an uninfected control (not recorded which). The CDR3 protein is CASSLIGTGDTQYF. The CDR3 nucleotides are TGTGCCAGCAGCTTAATAGGAACAGGTGATACGCAGTATTTT. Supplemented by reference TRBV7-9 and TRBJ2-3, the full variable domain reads DTGVSQNPRHKITKRGQNVTFRCDPISEHNRLYWYRQTLGQGPEFLTYFQNEAQLEKSRLLSDRFSAERPKGSFSTLEIQRTEQGDSAMYLCASSLIGTGDTQYFGPGTRLTVL.